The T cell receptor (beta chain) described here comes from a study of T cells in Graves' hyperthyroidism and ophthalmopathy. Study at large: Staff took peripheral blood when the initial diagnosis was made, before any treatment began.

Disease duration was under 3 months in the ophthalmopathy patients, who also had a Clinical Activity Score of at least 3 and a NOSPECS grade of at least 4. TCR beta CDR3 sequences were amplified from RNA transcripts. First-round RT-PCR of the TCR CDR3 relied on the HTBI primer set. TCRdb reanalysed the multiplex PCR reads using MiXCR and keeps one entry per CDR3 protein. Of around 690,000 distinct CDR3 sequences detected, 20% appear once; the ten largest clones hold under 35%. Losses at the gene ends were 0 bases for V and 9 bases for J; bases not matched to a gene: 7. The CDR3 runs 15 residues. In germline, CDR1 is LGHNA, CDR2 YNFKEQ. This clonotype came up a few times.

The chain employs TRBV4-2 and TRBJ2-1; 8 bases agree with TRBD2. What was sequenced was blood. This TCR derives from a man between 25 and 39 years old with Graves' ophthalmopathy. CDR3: CASSQDGLAGGEQFF. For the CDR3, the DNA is TGTGCCAGCAGCCAAGACGGACTAGCTGGGGGTGAGCAGTTCTTC.